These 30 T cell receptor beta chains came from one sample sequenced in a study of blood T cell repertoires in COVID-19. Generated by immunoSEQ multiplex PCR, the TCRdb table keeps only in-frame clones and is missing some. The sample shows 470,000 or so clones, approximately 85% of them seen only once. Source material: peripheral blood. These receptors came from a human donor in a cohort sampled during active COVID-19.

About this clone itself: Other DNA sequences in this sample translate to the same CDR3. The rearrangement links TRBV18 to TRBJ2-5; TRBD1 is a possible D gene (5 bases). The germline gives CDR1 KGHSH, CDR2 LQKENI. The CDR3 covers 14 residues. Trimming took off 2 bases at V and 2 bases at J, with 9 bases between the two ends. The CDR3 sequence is CASSPSRGQETQYF. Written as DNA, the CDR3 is TGTGCCAGCTCACCAAGTAGGGGACAAGAGACCCAGTACTTC.

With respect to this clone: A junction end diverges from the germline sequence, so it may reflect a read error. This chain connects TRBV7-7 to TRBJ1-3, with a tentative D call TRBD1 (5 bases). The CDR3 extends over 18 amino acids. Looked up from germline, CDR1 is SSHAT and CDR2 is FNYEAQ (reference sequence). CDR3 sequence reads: CASSFHPPGLGSGNTIYF. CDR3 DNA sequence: TGTGCTAGCAGCTTCCACCCTCCGGGACTGGGCTCTGGAAACACCATATATTTT.

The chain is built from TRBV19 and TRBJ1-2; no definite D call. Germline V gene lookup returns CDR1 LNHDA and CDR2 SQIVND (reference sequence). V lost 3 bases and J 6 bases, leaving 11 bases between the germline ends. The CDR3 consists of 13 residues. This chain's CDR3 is CASSMLGFNGYTF. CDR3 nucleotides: TGTGCCAGTAGTATGTTGGGCTTCAATGGCTACACCTTC.

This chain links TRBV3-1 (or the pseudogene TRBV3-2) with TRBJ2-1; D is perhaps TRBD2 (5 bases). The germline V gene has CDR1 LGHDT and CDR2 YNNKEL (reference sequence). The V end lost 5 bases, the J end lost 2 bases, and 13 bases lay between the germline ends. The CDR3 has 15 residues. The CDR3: CASSIRSGPYNEQFF. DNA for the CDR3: TGTGCCAGCAGCATCCGGAGCGGCCCCTACAATGAGCAGTTCTTC.

CDR3 in amino acids: CASNPYFAGGETGELFF. As DNA, the CDR3 is TGTGCCAGTAACCCCTATTTCGCGGGAGGTGAGACCGGGGAGCTGTTTTTT. The chain links TRBV19 to TRBJ2-2, with 8 bases fitting TRBD2. Germline V gives CDR1 LNHDA, CDR2 SQIVND (reference sequence). J was trimmed by 5 bases and V by 7 bases; bases with no gene match: 15. The CDR3 contains 17 residues.

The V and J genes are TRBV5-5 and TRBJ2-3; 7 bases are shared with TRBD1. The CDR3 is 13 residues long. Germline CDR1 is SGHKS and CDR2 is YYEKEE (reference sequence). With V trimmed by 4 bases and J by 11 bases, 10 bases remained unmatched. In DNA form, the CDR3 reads TGTGCCAGCAGCCTCCCGGACAGGTTAGGGCAGTATTTT. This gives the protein CASSLPDRLGQYF. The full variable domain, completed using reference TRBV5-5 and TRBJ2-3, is DAGVTQSPTHLIKTRGQQVTLRCSPISGHKSVSWYQQVLGQGPQFIFQYYEKEERGRGNFPDRFSARQFPNYSSELNVNALLLGDSALYLCASSLPDRLGQYFGPGTRLTVL.

The DNA for the CDR3 is TGTGCCAGCTCACCGTTTACAGCGGGAGAACGCGAGCAGTACTTC. Protein sequence: CASSPFTAGEREQYF. The rearrangement uses TRBV18 and TRBJ2-7; TRBD2 agrees at 8 bases. Germline-derived CDR1 and CDR2 are KGHSH and LQKENI. V trimming: 3 bases; J trimming: 6 bases; junction bases outside the gene matches: 10. The CDR3 extends over 15 amino acids.

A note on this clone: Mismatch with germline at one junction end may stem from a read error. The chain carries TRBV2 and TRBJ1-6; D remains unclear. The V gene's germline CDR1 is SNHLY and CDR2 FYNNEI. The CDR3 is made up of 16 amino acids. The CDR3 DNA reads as TGTGCCAGCAGAGAAGGACTGAGCTCCTATAATTCACCCCTCCACTTT. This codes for CASREGLSSYNSPLHF. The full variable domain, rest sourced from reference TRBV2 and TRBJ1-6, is EPEVTQTPSHQVTQMGQEVILRCVPISNHLYFYWYRQILGQKVEFLVSFYNNEISEKSEIFDDQFSVERPDGSNFTLKIRSTKLEDSAMYFCASREGLSSYNSPLHFGNGTRLTVT.

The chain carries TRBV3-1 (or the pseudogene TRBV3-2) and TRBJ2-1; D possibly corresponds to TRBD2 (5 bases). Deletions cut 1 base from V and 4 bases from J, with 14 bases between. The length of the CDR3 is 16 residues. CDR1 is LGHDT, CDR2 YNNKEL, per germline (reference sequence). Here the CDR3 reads CASSQAGSASYNEQFF. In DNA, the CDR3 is TGTGCCAGCAGCCAAGCTGGTAGCGCGTCATACAATGAGCAGTTCTTC.

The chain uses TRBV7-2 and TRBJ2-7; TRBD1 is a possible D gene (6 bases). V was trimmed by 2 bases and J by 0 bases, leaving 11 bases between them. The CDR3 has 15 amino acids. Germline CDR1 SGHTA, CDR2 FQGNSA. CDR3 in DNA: TGTGCCAGCAGCTTACGGGCAGGGGCCTCCTACGAGCAGTACTTC. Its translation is CASSLRAGASYEQYF.

CDR3 nucleotides: TGTGCCAGCAGTGAGTCATGGGGGCGGTCGGCCGATGAAGCTTTCTTT. Translating gives CASSESWGRSADEAFF. V gene TRBV6-1 combines with J gene TRBJ1-1, with a tentative D call TRBD1 (6 bases). There are 16 residues in the CDR3. Germline CDR1 is MNHNS and CDR2 is SASEGT. Between the trimmed V and J ends, which lost 3 bases and 7 bases, there was a span of 21 bases.

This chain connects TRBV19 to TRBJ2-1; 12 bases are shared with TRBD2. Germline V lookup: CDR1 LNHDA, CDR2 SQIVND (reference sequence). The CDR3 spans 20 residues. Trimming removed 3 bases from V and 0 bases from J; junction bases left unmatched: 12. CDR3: CASSIVLAGGFGSSYNEQFF. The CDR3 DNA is TGTGCCAGTAGTATTGTTCTAGCGGGAGGGTTCGGAAGCTCCTACAATGAGCAGTTCTTC.

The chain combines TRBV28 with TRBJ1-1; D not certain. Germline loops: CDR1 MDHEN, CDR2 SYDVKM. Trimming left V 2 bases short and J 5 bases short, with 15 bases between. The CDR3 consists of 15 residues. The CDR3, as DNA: TGTGCCAGCAGTTTACTAGGTTCTGGCGGGACTGAAGCTTTCTTT. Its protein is CASSLLGSGGTEAFF.

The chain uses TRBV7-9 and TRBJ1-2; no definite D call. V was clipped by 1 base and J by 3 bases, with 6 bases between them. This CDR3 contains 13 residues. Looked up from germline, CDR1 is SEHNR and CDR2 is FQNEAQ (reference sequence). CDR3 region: CASSLVSDYGYTF. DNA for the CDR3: TGTGCCAGCAGCTTAGTATCAGACTATGGCTACACCTTC.

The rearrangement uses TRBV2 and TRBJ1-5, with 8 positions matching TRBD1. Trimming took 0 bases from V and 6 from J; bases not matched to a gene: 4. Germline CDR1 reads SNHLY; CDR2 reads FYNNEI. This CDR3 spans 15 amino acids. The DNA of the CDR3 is TGTGCCAGCAGTGAAGCAAGGACAGGGATTCAGCCCCAGCATTTT. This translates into CASSEARTGIQPQHF.

CDR3 coding DNA: TGTGCCAGTAGTCCCGGGACAGGAGACTTCCAAGAGACCCAGTACTTC. Amino acid sequence: CASSPGTGDFQETQYF. The rearrangement joins TRBV19 to TRBJ2-5; 8 bases fit TRBD1. The germline CDR1 and CDR2 sequences are LNHDA and SQIVND (reference sequence). The ends lost 5 bases at V and 1 base at J; junction bases unmatched: 9. There are 16 residues in the CDR3. The full variable domain, in which reference TRBV19 and TRBJ2-5 provide the parts outside the CDR3, is DGGITQSPKYLFRKEGQNVTLSCEQNLNHDAMYWYRQDPGQGLRLIYYSQIVNDFQKGDIAEGYSVSREKKESFPLTVTSAQKNPTAFYLCASSPGTGDFQETQYFGPGTRLLVL.

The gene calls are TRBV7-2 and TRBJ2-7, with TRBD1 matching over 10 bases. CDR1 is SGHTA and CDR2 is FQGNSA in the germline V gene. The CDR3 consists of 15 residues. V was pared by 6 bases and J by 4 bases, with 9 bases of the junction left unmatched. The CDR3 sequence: CASRRGQGREYEQYF. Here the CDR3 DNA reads TGTGCCAGCAGACGGGGACAGGGGCGAGAGTACGAGCAGTACTTC.

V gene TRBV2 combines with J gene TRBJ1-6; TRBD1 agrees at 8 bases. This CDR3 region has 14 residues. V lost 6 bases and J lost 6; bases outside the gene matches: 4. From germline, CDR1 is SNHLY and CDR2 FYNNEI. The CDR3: CASRGQGGNSPLHF. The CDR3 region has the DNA TGTGCCAGCAGAGGACAGGGTGGTAATTCACCCCTCCACTTT. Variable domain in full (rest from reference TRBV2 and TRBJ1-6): EPEVTQTPSHQVTQMGQEVILRCVPISNHLYFYWYRQILGQKVEFLVSFYNNEISEKSEIFDDQFSVERPDGSNFTLKIRSTKLEDSAMYFCASRGQGGNSPLHFGNGTRLTVT.

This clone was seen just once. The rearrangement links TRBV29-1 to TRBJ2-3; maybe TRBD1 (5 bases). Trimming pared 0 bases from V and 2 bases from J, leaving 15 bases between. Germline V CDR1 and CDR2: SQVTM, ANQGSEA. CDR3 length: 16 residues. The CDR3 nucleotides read TGCAGCGTTGAAGACTCAGGGTTTACCTACACAGATACGCAGTATTTT. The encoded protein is CSVEDSGFTYTDTQYF.

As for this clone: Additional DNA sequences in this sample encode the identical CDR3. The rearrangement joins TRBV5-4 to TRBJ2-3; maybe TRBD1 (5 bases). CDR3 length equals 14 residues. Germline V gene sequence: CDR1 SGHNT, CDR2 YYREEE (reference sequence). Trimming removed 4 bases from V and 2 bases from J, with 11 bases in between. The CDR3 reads CASSPDRFTDTQYF. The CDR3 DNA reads TGTGCCAGCAGCCCTGACAGATTCACAGATACGCAGTATTTT.

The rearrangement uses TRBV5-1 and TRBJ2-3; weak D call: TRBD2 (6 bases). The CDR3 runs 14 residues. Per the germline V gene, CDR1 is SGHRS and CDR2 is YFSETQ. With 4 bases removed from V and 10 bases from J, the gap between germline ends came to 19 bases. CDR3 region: CASSPRSTSPAQYF. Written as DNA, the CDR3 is TGCGCCAGCAGCCCCCGATCCACTAGCCCTGCGCAGTATTTT.

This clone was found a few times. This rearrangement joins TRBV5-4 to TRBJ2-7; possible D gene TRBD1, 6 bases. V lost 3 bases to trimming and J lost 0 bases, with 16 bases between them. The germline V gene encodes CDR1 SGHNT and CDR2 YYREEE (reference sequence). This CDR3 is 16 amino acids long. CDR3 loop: CASSSVMTGSSYEQYF. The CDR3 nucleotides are TGTGCCAGCAGCTCAGTCATGACAGGTAGCTCCTACGAGCAGTACTTC.

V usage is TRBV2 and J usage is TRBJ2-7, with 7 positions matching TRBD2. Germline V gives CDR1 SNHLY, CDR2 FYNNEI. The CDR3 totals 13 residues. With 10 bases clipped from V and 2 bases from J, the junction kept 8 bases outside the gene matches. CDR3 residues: CAIPRRETYEQYF. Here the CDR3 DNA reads TGTGCCATCCCAAGGCGGGAGACCTACGAGCAGTACTTC.

The CDR3 region has the DNA TGTGCTAGTGGTTCGGGAGCCGTAGCGGAGACCCAGTACTTC. It yields the protein CASGSGAVAETQYF. The J gene is TRBJ2-5, the V gene TRBV12-5, with a weak D call TRBD2 (6 bases). Germline V lookup: CDR1 LGHNT, CDR2 FRNRAP. Trimming took 4 bases from V and 5 from J, leaving 14 bases between them. The CDR3 length is 14 residues.

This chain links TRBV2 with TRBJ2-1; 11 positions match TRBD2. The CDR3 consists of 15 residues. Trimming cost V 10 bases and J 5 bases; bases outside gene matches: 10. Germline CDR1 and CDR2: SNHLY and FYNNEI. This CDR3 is CAIIIAGGPHNEQFF. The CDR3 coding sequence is TGTGCCATTATAATAGCGGGAGGGCCCCACAATGAGCAGTTCTTC.

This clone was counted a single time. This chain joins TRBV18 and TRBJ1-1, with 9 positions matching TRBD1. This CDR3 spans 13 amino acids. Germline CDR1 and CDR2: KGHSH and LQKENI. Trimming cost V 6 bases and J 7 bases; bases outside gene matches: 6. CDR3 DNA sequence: TGTGCCAGCTCCCAAGGACAGGGGAATGAAGCTTTCTTT. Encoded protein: CASSQGQGNEAFF.

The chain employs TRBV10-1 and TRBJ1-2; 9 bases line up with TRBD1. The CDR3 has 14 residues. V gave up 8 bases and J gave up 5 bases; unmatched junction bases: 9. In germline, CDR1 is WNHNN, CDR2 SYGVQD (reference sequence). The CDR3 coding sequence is TGCGCCAGCGAGGCGGACAGGGGACCTTATGGCTACACCTTC. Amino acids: CASEADRGPYGYTF.

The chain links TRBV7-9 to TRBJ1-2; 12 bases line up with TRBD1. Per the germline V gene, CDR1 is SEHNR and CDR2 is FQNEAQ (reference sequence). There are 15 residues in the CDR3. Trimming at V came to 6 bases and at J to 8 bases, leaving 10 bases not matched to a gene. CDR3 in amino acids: CASRYPGTGGNGYTF. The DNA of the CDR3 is TGTGCCAGCAGATATCCCGGGACAGGGGGCAACGGCTACACCTTC.

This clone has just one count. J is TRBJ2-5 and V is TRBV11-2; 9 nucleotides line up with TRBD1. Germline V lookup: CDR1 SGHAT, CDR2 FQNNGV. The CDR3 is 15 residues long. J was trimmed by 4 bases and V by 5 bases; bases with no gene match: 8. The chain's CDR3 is CASSDRTGARETQYF. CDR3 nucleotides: TGTGCCAGCAGCGACCGGACAGGGGCGAGAGAGACCCAGTACTTC.

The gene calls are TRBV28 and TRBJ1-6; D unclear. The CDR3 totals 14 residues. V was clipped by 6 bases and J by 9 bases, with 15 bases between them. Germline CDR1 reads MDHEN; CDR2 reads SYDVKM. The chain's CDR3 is CASSARRVISPLHF. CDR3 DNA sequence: TGTGCCAGCAGCGCCCGTCGGGTTATTTCACCCCTCCACTTT.